This T cell receptor (beta chain) was profiled in a study of cytomegalovirus exposure and HLA in healthy donors (dated by TCRdb to about 2017). The study in broad terms: In an earlier analysis of approximately 500 of the donors, 276 Gb of sequence data and some 100 million unique TCR beta sequences from 150 million to 200 million T cells were reported. An early release covering 550 to 650 HLA-typed donors comprised roughly 300 gigabases of sequencing data and 65 million to 100 million unique TCR sequences. The genetic ancestry cluster associated with self-reported Caucasian donors included 81% of the approximately 410 genotyped donors. The study was designed to test whether signatures of past pathogen exposure could be identified by cataloging public T cell receptors. The study profiled the T cell repertoires of under 850 subjects by immunosequencing and related them to cytomegalovirus serostatus. Besides the first cohort of around 670 subjects, a separate validation cohort made up of 95 to 150 different subjects was used. High-throughput TCR immunosequencing, statistical association of individual TCRs with disease status, and machine learning were combined to predict cytomegalovirus infection status. In a later analysis, previously published TCR beta repertoires from 600 to 850 donors were re-analyzed and high-resolution HLA genotyping was added so that TCR occurrence patterns could be studied. The later analysis used no new phenotypic data to find candidate immune exposures, relying instead on TCR beta sequences and their occurrence across donors. An earlier analysis of some 500 of the donors applied high-throughput TCR beta sequencing to assess whether each TCR beta V gene segment acted as functional or pseudogenic. Donor age, sex, ethnicity and CMV serostatus were collected together with the repertoire data. A later genetic analysis took genome-wide SNP genotypes for about three fifths of the roughly 670 donors and used that subset as a discovery cohort. Every repertoire in the discovery cohort had been generated on one and the same sequencing platform. HLA typing included class I and class II loci at four-digit resolution. The number of donors typed differed by locus, with 629-630 for A, B, C, DRB1 and DQB1, around 500 for DQA1, about 610 for DPA1, and some 470 for DPB1. Five DR-DQ haplotypes were treated as single units for association and clustering because of strong linkage in the cohort. On average, 235,054 unique TCR beta nucleotide sequences were sequenced per donor among a few hundred genotyped donors of the cohort, with roughly 18% of those sequences being non-productive.

Libraries were built with the immunoSEQ multiplex PCR assay. The multiplex PCR relied on a mix of 60 forward primers for TCR Vbeta segments and 13 reverse primers for TCR Jbeta segments. The CDR3 region of rearranged TCR beta genes was amplified from genomic DNA by a multiplex PCR assay. Amplified TCR beta libraries were sequenced as 87-base-pair reads on the Illumina HiSeq System. The study's own analysis went as follows. A later analysis counted tens of millions of unique TCR beta chains across the 666 repertoires, and around 9.9 million of these chains were shared by at least two donors. A nearest-neighbor algorithm error-corrected the raw reads and collapsed the reads into unique sequences, merging closely related sequences to remove PCR and sequencing errors. CDR3 sequences were aligned to IMGT reference sequences to assign V, D and J gene segments. For a sequence to be retained, a match of at least six nucleotides was required to both a V gene segment and a J gene segment. Rearrangements were classified as productive when the CDR3 lacked stop codons and remained in frame with V and J, and all other rearrangements were classified as non-productive. CDR3 was defined by IMGT convention, running from the second conserved V-encoded cysteine to the conserved J-encoded phenylalanine. The earlier analysis of some 600 of the donors excluded sequences that lacked an unambiguous match to a single V gene segment. An earlier analysis of 500 to 700 of the donors classified V segments as functional when productive rearrangements were above 56.7% and as segregating when the standard deviation between donors was above 5%. To diagnose cytomegalovirus status from the catalog of TCR beta chain sequences, a statistical classification framework was built. In a later analysis, V and J genes were assigned by comparing TCR nucleotide sequences against IMGT/GENE-DB human TR gene sequences. In a later analysis, CDR3 sequences and most-parsimonious VDJ recombination scenarios were assigned using the TCRdist pipeline. In a later analysis, each TCR beta chain was defined by its CDR3 amino acid sequence together with its V-gene family, and reads lacking a unique V-gene family were excluded. A later analysis removed over 500 highly shared, low-generation-probability nucleotide sequences to deal with suspected cross-contamination and a sequencing artifact. For each public chain, a later analysis derived a clonal expansion index from normalized ranks of inferred template counts within each repertoire. In a later analysis, generation probabilities were computed using a VDJ recombination model fitted to out-of-frame rearrangements, and the results were checked against IGoR. In a later analysis, TCR-TCR, TCR-HLA and TCR-CMV co-occurrence was scored with hypergeometric tests, and a repertoire-size bias correction was applied to TCR pairs. In a later analysis, false discovery rates were estimated by permuting HLA or CMV assignments 20 times. In a later analysis, co-occurring TCRs were grouped using DBSCAN, and TCRdist sequence similarity was added for clustering within HLA-allele-positive subsets. Co-occurrence clustering excluded repertoires with fewer than 30,000 or more than 120,000 public chains, plus five with anomalous nucleotide sharing. TCRdb limited this immuneACCESS table to in-frame rearrangements with V and J called. A share of clones is missing; checked studies link under half to unresolved V genes, and the rest is unexplained. That table furnishes V, J and clone size, whereas the DNA furnished D and trimming. A total of approximately 190,000 clones appear in this sample, about nine tenths of them only once. The ten largest clones take up approximately 0.98% of the sample.

On this clone: The antigen it binds to is not known. Base qualities were left out, and no much larger clone turns up one base away.

On the study overall, not on this receptor specifically: In an earlier analysis of around 600 of the donors, most TCR beta V segments were observed in productive rearrangements about 90% or about 30% of the time, broadly matching IMGT annotations. The classifier was reported to diagnose cytomegalovirus status with high specificity and sensitivity in both the original cohort and the validation cohort. According to a later genetic analysis, donors in an Asian-associated ancestry cluster had fewer N-insertions in productive TCRs than the approximately 610-donor mean. The authors suggested that the approach could potentially be generalized to other disease states and immunological phenotypes. In vitro tests confirmed that a few of the cytomegalovirus-associated TCR beta chains recognize cytomegalovirus antigens. Correlated functional status among segregating V segments might reflect linkage disequilibrium, but an unknown experimental factor could not be ruled out. When HLA alleles, especially DR and DQ, strongly co-occurred, TCR associations were difficult to assign to individual alleles. Immune exposure information for the cohort was limited to CMV serostatus. A later analysis reported that several top co-occurrence clusters appeared linked to parvovirus B19, influenza, CMV and Epstein-Barr virus. Specific HLA alleles were associated with about 17,000 TCR beta sequences at a false discovery rate of 0.05 in a later analysis. In a later genetic analysis, a missense DCLRE1C variant was associated with V-gene and J-gene trimming of TCR beta chains, and the association was replicated in an independent cohort. HLA typing was unavailable for some donors at each locus, so association tests used only the typed subset. A further reported finding was that TCR beta sequences accurately predicted the HLA-A and HLA-B alleles for most subjects in the first cohort. A cluster of highly shared sequence variants was judged likely to be a technical artifact of the sequencing pipeline. In a later analysis, HLA-associated TCR beta chains were found to be more clonally expanded and to have lower generation probabilities than equally common non-associated chains. The 87-base-pair reads could not distinguish some IMGT-functional V segments, including TRBV6-2 and TRBV6-3, so those segments were excluded. The cohort was sequenced for TCR beta chains only, and without alpha or paired-chain data the features that could be detected were limited. Across donors, most TCR sequences were observed very rarely, whereas some public TCRs were present in many individuals. Presence/absence analyses assumed roughly uniform sequencing depth across donors, an assumption that may not hold. According to a later analysis, TCR association rates differed among HLA loci, with DRB1 alleles showing the most associated TCRs and HLA-C alleles showing the fewest. According to a later analysis, most CMV-associated TCR beta chains appeared to be HLA-restricted, and the HLA associations seemed to be driven largely by CMV exposure. Because counts were too low, roughly 16 rarely observed V segments, including chromosome 9 orphons, were excluded from the earlier analysis of about 500 of the donors. The study listed around 160 TCR beta chains as associated with cytomegalovirus.

CDR1 SGHRS and CDR2 YFSETQ were looked up in the germline V gene. Reading from cysteine to phenylalanine, the CDR3 counts 13 amino acids. Only the CDR3 DNA stays, 39 bases, in frame from base 1. V is shortened by 0 bases, J by 5 bases, and the region joining them spans 6 bases. In total, approximately 690 healthy bone marrow donors made up the cohort. At the time of sampling, every cohort member was nominally healthy, though immune exposures that went unrecorded were likely present. The donor was CMV seronegative and belonged to the group of over 300 seronegative cohort members. Each donor provided a peripheral blood sample, and peripheral blood mononuclear cells were used for TCR beta sequencing. Genomic DNA was extracted from the blood cell samples with the Qiagen DNeasy Blood Extraction Kit.

Material for sequencing was PBMCs. This clonotype was sampled from a boy aged 2 to 9 in good health and CMV-seronegative. This receptor chain uses TRBV5-1 and TRBJ2-1, with an unclear D gene assignment. For the CDR3, the sequence is CASSLEPNNEQFF. The DNA sequence follows: TGCGCCAGCAGCTTGGAGCCTAACAATGAGCAGTTCTTC. Here the CDR3 is joined to the reference TRBV5-1 and TRBJ2-1 genes, and the full variable domain is: KAGVTQTPRYLIKTRGQQVTLSCSPISGHRSVSWYQQTPGQGLQFLFEYFSETQRNKGNFPGRFSGRQFSNSRSEMNVSTLELGDSALYLCASSLEPNNEQFFGPGTRLTVL.